The rows below give T cell receptor beta chains drawn from one sample of a study of CD8 T cells in ankylosing spondylitis. TCRdb re-derived calls from the 5' RACE reads in MiXCR, one entry per CDR3 protein. This table has about 360,000 distinct CDR3 sequences, 20% to 25% appearing once. The material sequenced was blood, either unsorted or a sorted T cell fraction (not recorded which). These receptors were obtained from a male donor with ankylosing spondylitis or in good health (not recorded which). Each CDR3 is given without its conserved first and last residue. Each record gives: V gene, CDR3 protein.

V gene: TRBV6-5; CDR3 protein: ASSYGLAGQYNEQF
V gene: TRBV11-1; CDR3 protein: ASSWTSGGTDTQY
V gene: TRBV7-9; CDR3 protein: ASSFSGTSGYNEQF
V gene: TRBV20-1; CDR3 protein: SARDLGTLNEQF
V gene: TRBV6-5; CDR3 protein: ASSYSSFGGGRTYEQY
V gene: TRBV25-1; CDR3 protein: ASSSVGSNQPQH
V gene: TRBV5-5; CDR3 protein: ASSPLAGGGNEQF
V gene: TRBV28; CDR3 protein: ASSPAGGNQPQH
V gene: TRBV29-1; CDR3 protein: SVVGTGGDEQY
V gene: TRBV12-3/TRBV12-4; CDR3 protein: ASKSTSGGYNEQF
V gene: TRBV4-1; CDR3 protein: ASSYKVGYNEQF
V gene: TRBV20-1; CDR3 protein: SASAPDRDYYNEQF
V gene: TRBV6-5; CDR3 protein: ASSTYAGQGYEQY
V gene: TRBV7-9; CDR3 protein: ASSLGPWSEQY
V gene: TRBV20-1; CDR3 protein: SARVQTSSTDTQY
V gene: TRBV12-3/TRBV12-4; CDR3 protein: ASSGGLPRETQY
V gene: TRBV5-1; CDR3 protein: ASRDGTSGFYEQY
V gene: TRBV10-2; CDR3 protein: ASSESLAKNIQY
V gene: TRBV7-9; CDR3 protein: ASRNGYEQY
V gene: TRBV5-6; CDR3 protein: ASSFGSGFEQY
V gene: TRBV15; CDR3 protein: ATSRGDPGNEKLF
V gene: TRBV28; CDR3 protein: ASRNRGSADTQY
V gene: TRBV20-1; CDR3 protein: SVRGESYNEQF
V gene: TRBV20-1; CDR3 protein: SARPRPESPRFETQY
V gene: TRBV4-1; CDR3 protein: ASSQDPQGSYNEQF
V gene: TRBV29-1; CDR3 protein: SVESGRNYGYT
V gene: TRBV5-6; CDR3 protein: ASSLIAGATSYEQY
V gene: TRBV12-3/TRBV12-4; CDR3 protein: ASRPFTDTQY
V gene: TRBV5-5; CDR3 protein: ASSILPRNAYEQY
V gene: TRBV12-3/TRBV12-4; CDR3 protein: ASSFKGLYEQY
V gene: TRBV10-2; CDR3 protein: ASRRLPGAPDTQY
V gene: TRBV29-1; CDR3 protein: SVGQGQETQY
V gene: TRBV6-1; CDR3 protein: ASMSMEAGTQY
V gene: TRBV15; CDR3 protein: ATSSQAPYEQY
V gene: TRBV12-3/TRBV12-4; CDR3 protein: ASSRGGGNQPQH
V gene: TRBV4-2; CDR3 protein: ASSQEDYNEQF
V gene: TRBV2; CDR3 protein: ASSEHASYEQY
V gene: TRBV20-1; CDR3 protein: SANSGVYEQY
V gene: TRBV11-1; CDR3 protein: ASSLTTSGGLSSTDTQY
V gene: TRBV5-1; CDR3 protein: ASSLYQGPQETQY
V gene: TRBV29-1; CDR3 protein: SVEGKGDTGYEQY
V gene: TRBV5-1; CDR3 protein: ASSPDTADTQY
V gene: TRBV20-1; CDR3 protein: SAPRLGYEQY
V gene: TRBV6-1; CDR3 protein: ATNGKVPNTGELF
V gene: TRBV2; CDR3 protein: ASRDTGEQY
V gene: TRBV10-2; CDR3 protein: ASSAGLGTDTQY
V gene: TRBV29-1; CDR3 protein: SVWIGSGDTQY
V gene: TRBV6-2/TRBV6-3; CDR3 protein: ASGNLAGGLTQY
V gene: TRBV20-1; CDR3 protein: SARGQGDTEAF
V gene: TRBV20-1; CDR3 protein: RLYPAGVQETQY
V gene: TRBV11-2; CDR3 protein: ASSLADSLYNEQF